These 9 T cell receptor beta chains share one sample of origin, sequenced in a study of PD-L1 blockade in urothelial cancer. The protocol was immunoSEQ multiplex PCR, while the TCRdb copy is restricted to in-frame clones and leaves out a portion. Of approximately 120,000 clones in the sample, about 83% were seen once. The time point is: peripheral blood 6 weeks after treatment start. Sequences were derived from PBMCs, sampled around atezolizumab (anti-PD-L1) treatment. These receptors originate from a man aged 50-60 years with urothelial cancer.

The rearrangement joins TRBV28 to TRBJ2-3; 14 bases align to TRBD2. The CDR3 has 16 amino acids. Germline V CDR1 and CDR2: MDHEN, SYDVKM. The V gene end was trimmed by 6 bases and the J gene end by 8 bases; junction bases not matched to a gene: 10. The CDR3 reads CASSVGLAGVGGTQYF. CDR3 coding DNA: TGTGCCAGCAGCGTGGGACTAGCGGGAGTGGGGGGTACGCAGTATTTT. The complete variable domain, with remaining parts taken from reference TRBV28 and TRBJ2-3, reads DVKVTQSSRYLVKRTGEKVFLECVQDMDHENMFWYRQDPGLGLRLIYFSYDVKMKEKGDIPEGYSVSREKKERFSLILESASTNQTSMYLCASSVGLAGVGGTQYFGPGTRLTVL.

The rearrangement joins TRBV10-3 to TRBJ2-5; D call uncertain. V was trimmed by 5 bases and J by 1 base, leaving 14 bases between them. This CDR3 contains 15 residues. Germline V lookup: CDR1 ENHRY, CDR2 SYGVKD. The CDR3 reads CAISYSELPQETQYF. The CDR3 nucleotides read TGTGCCATCAGTTATAGTGAGCTACCCCAAGAGACCCAGTACTTC.

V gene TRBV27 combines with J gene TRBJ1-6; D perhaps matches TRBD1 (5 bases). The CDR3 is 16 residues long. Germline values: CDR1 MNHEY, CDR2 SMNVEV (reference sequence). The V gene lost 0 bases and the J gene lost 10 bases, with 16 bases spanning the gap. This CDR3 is CASSLSISQGSSPLHF. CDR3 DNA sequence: TGTGCCAGCAGTTTATCGATATCGCAGGGATCGTCACCCCTCCACTTT.

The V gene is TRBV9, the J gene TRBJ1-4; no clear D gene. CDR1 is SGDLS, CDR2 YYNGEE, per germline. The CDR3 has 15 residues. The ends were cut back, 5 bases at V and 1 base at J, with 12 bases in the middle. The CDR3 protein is CASSRLIETNEKLFF. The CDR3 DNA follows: TGTGCCAGCAGTAGACTGATCGAAACTAATGAAAAACTGTTTTTT.

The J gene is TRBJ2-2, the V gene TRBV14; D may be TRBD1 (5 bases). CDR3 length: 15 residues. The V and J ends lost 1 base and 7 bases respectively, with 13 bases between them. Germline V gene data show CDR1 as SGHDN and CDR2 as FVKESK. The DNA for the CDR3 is TGTGCCAGCAGCCAAGGACAGTTACGGAACGGGGAGCTGTTTTTT. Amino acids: CASSQGQLRNGELFF.

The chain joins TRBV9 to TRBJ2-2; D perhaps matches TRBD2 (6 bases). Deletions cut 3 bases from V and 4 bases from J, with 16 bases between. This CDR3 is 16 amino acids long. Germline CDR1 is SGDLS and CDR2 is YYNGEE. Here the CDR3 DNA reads TGTGCCAGCAGCGGCGGGGAGCTTATAAGCACCGGGGAGCTGTTTTTT. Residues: CASSGGELISTGELFF. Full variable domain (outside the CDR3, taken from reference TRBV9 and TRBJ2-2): DSGVTQTPKHLITATGQRVTLRCSPRSGDLSVYWYQQSLDQGLQFLIQYYNGEERAKGNILERFSAQQFPDLHSELNLSSLELGDSALYFCASSGGELISTGELFFGEGSRLTVL.

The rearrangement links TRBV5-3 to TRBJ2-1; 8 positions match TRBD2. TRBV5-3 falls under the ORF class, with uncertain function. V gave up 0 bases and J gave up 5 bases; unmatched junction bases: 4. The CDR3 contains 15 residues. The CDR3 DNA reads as TGTGCCAGAAGCTTGGGACGGGAGGGGGACAATGAGCAGTTCTTC. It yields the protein CARSLGREGDNEQFF.

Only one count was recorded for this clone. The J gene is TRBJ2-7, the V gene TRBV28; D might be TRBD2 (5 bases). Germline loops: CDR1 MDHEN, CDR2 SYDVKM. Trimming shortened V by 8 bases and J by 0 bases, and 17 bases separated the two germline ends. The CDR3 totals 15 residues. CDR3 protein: CASVSAAEYSYEQYF. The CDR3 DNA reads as TGTGCCAGCGTCTCCGCAGCGGAATACTCCTACGAGCAGTACTTC.

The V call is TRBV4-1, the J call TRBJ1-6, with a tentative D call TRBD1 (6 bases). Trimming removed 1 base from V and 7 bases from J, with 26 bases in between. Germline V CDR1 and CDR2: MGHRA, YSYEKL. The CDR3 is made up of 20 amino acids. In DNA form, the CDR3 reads TGCGCCAGCAGCCAAGGACTCTCAACAGGACAGAAGCACTTCAATTCACCCCTCCACTTT. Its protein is CASSQGLSTGQKHFNSPLHF.